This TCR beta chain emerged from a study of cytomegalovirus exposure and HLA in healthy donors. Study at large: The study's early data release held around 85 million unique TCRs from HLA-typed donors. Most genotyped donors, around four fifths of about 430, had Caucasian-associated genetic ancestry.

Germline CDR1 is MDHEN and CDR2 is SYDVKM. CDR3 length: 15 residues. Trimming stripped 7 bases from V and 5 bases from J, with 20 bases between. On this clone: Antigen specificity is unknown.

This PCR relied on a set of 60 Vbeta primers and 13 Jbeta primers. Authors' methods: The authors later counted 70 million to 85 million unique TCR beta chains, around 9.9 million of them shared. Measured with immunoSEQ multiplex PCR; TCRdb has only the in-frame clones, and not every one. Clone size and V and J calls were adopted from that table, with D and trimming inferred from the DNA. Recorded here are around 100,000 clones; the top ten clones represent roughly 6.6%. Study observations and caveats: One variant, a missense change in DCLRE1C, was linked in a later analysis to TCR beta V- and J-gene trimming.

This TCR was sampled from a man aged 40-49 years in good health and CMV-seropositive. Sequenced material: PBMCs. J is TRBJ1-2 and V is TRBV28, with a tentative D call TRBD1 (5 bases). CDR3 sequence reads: CASTFVSRVGYGYTF. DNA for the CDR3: TGTGCCAGCACATTCGTTAGCAGGGTCGGGTATGGCTACACCTTC.